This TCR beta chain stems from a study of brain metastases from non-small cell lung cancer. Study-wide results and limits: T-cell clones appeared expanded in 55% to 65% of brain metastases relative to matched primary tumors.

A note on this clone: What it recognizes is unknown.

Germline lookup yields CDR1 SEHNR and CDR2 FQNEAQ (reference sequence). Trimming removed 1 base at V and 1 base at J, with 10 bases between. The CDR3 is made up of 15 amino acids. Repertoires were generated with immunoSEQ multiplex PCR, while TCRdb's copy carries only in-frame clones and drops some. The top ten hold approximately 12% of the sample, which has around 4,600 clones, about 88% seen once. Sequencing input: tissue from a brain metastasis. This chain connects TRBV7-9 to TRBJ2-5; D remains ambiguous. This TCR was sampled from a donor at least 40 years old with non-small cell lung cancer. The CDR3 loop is CASSLERTTQETQYF. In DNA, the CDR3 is TGTGCCAGCAGCTTAGAACGGACCACCCAAGAGACCCAGTACTTC.